The clone carrying this T cell receptor beta chain was found a few times. Its antigen is undetermined. These data originate in a study of T cells in Graves' hyperthyroidism and ophthalmopathy. Germline CDR1 reads SGHDT; CDR2 reads YYEEEE. With 1 base removed from V and 7 bases from J, the gap between germline ends came to 8 bases. This CDR3 spans 12 amino acids. Study conclusions and caveats: Within blood appeared most thyroid clonotypes that had expanded above 0.001.

Using RNA transcripts as the source, TCR beta CDR3 regions were amplified. The TCR CDR3 was amplified in a first-round RT-PCR using the HTBI primer set. TCRdb reprocessed the multiplex PCR reads via MiXCR and lists one record per CDR3 protein. In the table there are around 700,000 distinct CDR3 sequences, approximately 19% of which are singletons. Recently diagnosed hyperthyroidism of less than 2 months' duration affected patients aged 18 to 65. Sequencing was done on a sample of blood. The clonotype comes from a woman between 45 and 60 years old with Graves' hyperthyroidism that later progressed to Graves' ophthalmopathy. The chain has TRBV5-6 and TRBJ1-1; no clear D. As DNA, the CDR3 is TGTGCCAGCAGCTTGTTAGAACTTGAAGCTTTCTTT. It is translated as CASSLLELEAFF.